These T cell receptor beta chains were read from a single sample in a study of T cell repertoires in cytomegalovirus infection. TCRdb used MiXCR to reprocess the reads, holding one entry per CDR3 protein. The data hold approximately 770,000 distinct CDR3 sequences, with about 27% observed a single time. Their cognate antigens are unknown. The source material was cultured CD8+ T cells from PBMCs, sampled from culture after CMV antigen stimulation. The receptors come from a human donor in good health (CMV status not recorded). Some clones in this sample may be carry-over from other donors' samples. The conserved cysteine and the conserved F or W are not part of the CDR3 here. Clone size is given for some rows only: seen once, a few or many times, or a class if the clone is expanded.

j_call: TRBJ2-3; clone_size: few; v_call: TRBV4-3; cdr3_aa: ASSQAPGLAGDPLY
j_call: TRBJ1-3; clone_size: few; v_call: TRBV20-1; cdr3_aa: SAHAEGVHTIY
j_call: TRBJ2-1; clone_size: few; v_call: TRBV20-1; cdr3_aa: SATRPGLAGSYNEQF
j_call: TRBJ2-7; clone_size: few; v_call: TRBV20-1; cdr3_aa: SARDSTGPAYEQY
j_call: TRBJ1-5; clone_size: -; v_call: TRBV4-1; cdr3_aa: ASSQEPGQGAQPQH
j_call: TRBJ2-1; clone_size: many; v_call: TRBV7-2; cdr3_aa: ASSSRTADTYNEQF
j_call: TRBJ2-1; clone_size: -; v_call: TRBV7-1; cdr3_aa: ASSPPLHNEQF
j_call: TRBJ1-5; clone_size: -; v_call: TRBV6-2/TRBV6-3; cdr3_aa: ASSPRLDIQH
j_call: TRBJ2-4; clone_size: few; v_call: TRBV12-3/TRBV12-4; cdr3_aa: ASSLTQQGAKNIQY
j_call: TRBJ2-7; clone_size: many; v_call: TRBV6-8; cdr3_aa: ASSYTRVAGHAYYEQY
j_call: TRBJ2-3; clone_size: -; v_call: TRBV5-5; cdr3_aa: ASSLIRGQSDTQY
j_call: TRBJ1-1; clone_size: few; v_call: TRBV27; cdr3_aa: ASSLGWLREAF
j_call: TRBJ2-3; clone_size: few; v_call: TRBV4-3; cdr3_aa: ASSQENPTDTQY
j_call: TRBJ2-7; clone_size: many; v_call: TRBV27; cdr3_aa: ASKGQGDDEQY
j_call: TRBJ1-1; clone_size: once; v_call: TRBV6-2/TRBV6-3; cdr3_aa: AGKTGLFTEAF
j_call: TRBJ2-4; clone_size: -; v_call: TRBV7-9; cdr3_aa: ASSTGVTKNIQY
j_call: TRBJ1-2; clone_size: -; v_call: TRBV6-6; cdr3_aa: ASSGLHRGGYGYT
j_call: TRBJ1-1; clone_size: -; v_call: TRBV14; cdr3_aa: ASSPIVGTEAF
j_call: TRBJ1-5; clone_size: -; v_call: TRBV6-1; cdr3_aa: ASRRGDRGYSNQPQH
j_call: TRBJ1-1; clone_size: -; v_call: TRBV9; cdr3_aa: ASSSQGGDRGRPNTEAF
j_call: TRBJ1-5; clone_size: few; v_call: TRBV15; cdr3_aa: ATSPRLGSNQPQH
j_call: TRBJ2-1; clone_size: -; v_call: TRBV27; cdr3_aa: ASSFLGGFDYNEQF
j_call: TRBJ2-7; clone_size: -; v_call: TRBV5-6; cdr3_aa: ASSLKFRSSTYEQY
j_call: TRBJ1-2; clone_size: -; v_call: TRBV7-9; cdr3_aa: ASSLGSDGYT
j_call: TRBJ2-2; clone_size: -; v_call: TRBV4-1; cdr3_aa: ASGQGALGGELF
j_call: TRBJ2-3; clone_size: once; v_call: TRBV5-4; cdr3_aa: ASIQPRSTDTQY
j_call: TRBJ2-7; clone_size: -; v_call: TRBV4-1; cdr3_aa: ASSQDQGTTYEQY
j_call: TRBJ1-2; clone_size: -; v_call: TRBV12-3/TRBV12-4; cdr3_aa: ASSLGPPSRQWSYGYT
j_call: TRBJ2-7; clone_size: -; v_call: TRBV27; cdr3_aa: ASSPIPTSGGRYEQY
j_call: TRBJ1-2; clone_size: -; v_call: TRBV12-3/TRBV12-4; cdr3_aa: ASTLDSTNYGYT
j_call: TRBJ2-5; clone_size: many; v_call: TRBV7-8; cdr3_aa: ASSLRTGGLAETQY
j_call: TRBJ1-1; clone_size: -; v_call: TRBV2; cdr3_aa: ASSEAQGANTEAF
j_call: TRBJ2-6; clone_size: -; v_call: TRBV11-1; cdr3_aa: ASSLPRDRDFPGANVLT
j_call: TRBJ2-7; clone_size: -; v_call: TRBV6-6; cdr3_aa: ASSFDRTYEQY
j_call: TRBJ2-1; clone_size: -; v_call: TRBV7-4; cdr3_aa: ATGESYNEQF
j_call: TRBJ1-1; clone_size: few; v_call: TRBV20-1; cdr3_aa: SATKAGTEAF
j_call: TRBJ2-7; clone_size: -; v_call: TRBV27; cdr3_aa: ASSPTSPGHPTGEQY
j_call: TRBJ2-2; clone_size: many; v_call: TRBV7-2; cdr3_aa: ASSYRQGGGELF
j_call: TRBJ2-7; clone_size: many; v_call: TRBV7-6; cdr3_aa: ASSPTPPTGSYEQY
j_call: TRBJ2-1; clone_size: -; v_call: TRBV20-1; cdr3_aa: SAAGTPFNEQF
j_call: TRBJ2-2; clone_size: -; v_call: TRBV20-1; cdr3_aa: SAPKPGRLNTGELF
j_call: TRBJ1-1; clone_size: few; v_call: TRBV7-4; cdr3_aa: ASTTDRLDTEAF
j_call: TRBJ1-2; clone_size: -; v_call: TRBV5-5; cdr3_aa: ASSLQFRGPAYGYT
j_call: TRBJ1-1; clone_size: few; v_call: TRBV10-3; cdr3_aa: AISKRTGPQDTEAF
j_call: TRBJ1-1; clone_size: few; v_call: TRBV20-1; cdr3_aa: SARQLKLSEAF
j_call: TRBJ2-7; clone_size: -; v_call: TRBV29-1; cdr3_aa: SVGEGQYEQY
j_call: TRBJ1-1; clone_size: -; v_call: TRBV2; cdr3_aa: ATLLGDTEAF
j_call: TRBJ2-3; clone_size: -; v_call: TRBV20-1; cdr3_aa: SARDRQFTDTQY
j_call: TRBJ1-5; clone_size: -; v_call: TRBV7-6; cdr3_aa: ASSATGVNQPQH
j_call: TRBJ2-3; clone_size: -; v_call: TRBV4-1; cdr3_aa: ASSQGVMDTQY
j_call: TRBJ1-1; clone_size: -; v_call: TRBV27; cdr3_aa: ASSALPGGSPEAF
j_call: TRBJ2-7; clone_size: -; v_call: TRBV20-1; cdr3_aa: SARIPGQVPYEQY
j_call: TRBJ1-1; clone_size: -; v_call: TRBV6-1; cdr3_aa: ASIGVTEAF
j_call: TRBJ1-1; clone_size: many; v_call: TRBV4-1; cdr3_aa: ASSQEEGGAAGGAF